A single sample gave rise to the 31 T cell receptor beta chains below, sequenced in a study of monozygotic twins with cystic fibrosis. TCRdb keeps only in-frame clones here, not all; method: immunoSEQ multiplex PCR. The profile covers some 17,000 clones, with 90% to 97% appearing a single time and about 0.6% taken by the ten largest. Material for sequencing was blood. These receptors all stem from a girl aged 2 to 9 with cystic fibrosis.

This clone occurred once. The chain employs TRBV6-4 and TRBJ1-1; possible D gene TRBD1, 5 bases. CDR1 and CDR2 (germline): MRHNA, SNTAGT. Trimming stripped 3 bases from V and 6 bases from J, with 14 bases between. The CDR3 contains 14 residues. For the CDR3, the DNA is TGTGCCAGCAGTGAGGGCGGGGGAAAATCTGAAGCTTTCTTT. Protein: CASSEGGGKSEAFF.

The gene calls are TRBV19 and TRBJ1-1; the D gene is possibly TRBD1 (5 bases). Trimming took off 3 bases at V and 0 bases at J, with 14 bases between the two ends. The CDR3 runs 16 residues. CDR1 LNHDA and CDR2 SQIVND come from the germline V gene (reference sequence). The CDR3 protein is CASSISLEGLNTEAFF. CDR3 nucleotide sequence: TGTGCCAGTAGTATCAGTCTGGAGGGGTTGAACACTGAAGCTTTCTTT. Full variable domain (rest looked up from reference TRBV19 and TRBJ1-1): DGGITQSPKYLFRKEGQNVTLSCEQNLNHDAMYWYRQDPGQGLRLIYYSQIVNDFQKGDIAEGYSVSREKKESFPLTVTSAQKNPTAFYLCASSISLEGLNTEAFFGQGTRLTVV.

J is TRBJ2-3 and V is TRBV5-5; no reliable D call. The V end lost 0 bases, the J end lost 6 bases, and 11 bases lay between the germline ends. Germline CDR1 is SGHKS and CDR2 is YYEKEE (reference sequence). This CDR3 spans 14 amino acids. This CDR3 is CASSLEMSWDTQYF. The CDR3 DNA sequence: TGTGCCAGCAGCTTGGAGATGAGTTGGGATACGCAGTATTTT.

This chain connects TRBV6-4 to TRBJ2-2, with D unresolved. Germline V gene sequence: CDR1 MRHNA, CDR2 SNTAGT. This CDR3 region has 13 residues. Trimming removed 5 bases at V and 1 base at J, with 5 bases between. CDR3 protein: CASSPQNTGELFF. DNA for the CDR3: TGTGCCAGCAGTCCCCAGAACACCGGGGAGCTGTTTTTT.

The V gene is TRBV6-5, the J gene TRBJ2-5; D possibly corresponds to TRBD1 (5 bases). CDR3 length: 14 amino acids. Germline V gene sequence: CDR1 MNHEY, CDR2 SVGAGI. V was pared by 5 bases and J by 4 bases, with 14 bases between. The CDR3 spells CASSLRVGRETQYF. CDR3 bases: TGTGCCAGCAGTCTAAGGGTGGGGCGAGAGACCCAGTACTTC.

The chain joins TRBV19 to TRBJ1-5; 11 bases are a match to TRBD1. CDR1 and CDR2 from the germline V gene are LNHDA and SQIVND (reference sequence). V gave up 4 bases and J gave up 4 bases; unmatched junction bases: 9. This CDR3 is 17 amino acids long. The CDR3 DNA follows: TGTGCCAGTAGTACAAACCTAGGACAGGGGGCAAATCAGCCCCAGCATTTT. It yields the protein CASSTNLGQGANQPQHF.

The chain has TRBV9 and TRBJ1-1, with D perhaps matching TRBD1 (6 bases). The CDR3 extends over 15 amino acids. Looked up from germline, CDR1 is SGDLS and CDR2 is YYNGEE. The germline V and J ends were trimmed by 3 bases and 0 bases, with 12 bases remaining between them. CDR3 region: CASSGQQGLNTEAFF. Written as DNA, the CDR3 is TGTGCCAGCAGCGGCCAACAGGGATTGAACACTGAAGCTTTCTTT.

This chain connects TRBV5-1 to TRBJ1-3, with D unclear. Trimming shortened V by 4 bases and J by 4 bases, and 9 bases separated the two germline ends. The CDR3 is 13 amino acids. Germline V gene sequence: CDR1 SGHRS, CDR2 YFSETQ. CDR3 sequence reads: CASSPVGGNTIYF. CDR3 nucleotide sequence: TGCGCCAGCAGCCCCGTGGGAGGAAACACCATATATTTT.

The V gene is TRBV6-6, the J gene TRBJ1-6, with 7 bases identical to TRBD1. After removal of 4 bases from V and 7 bases from J, the junction contained 10 bases not matched to a gene. The germline V gene encodes CDR1 MNHNY and CDR2 SVGAGI (reference sequence). The CDR3 is 16 amino acids. CDR3 region: CASSLAEGATNSPLHF. CDR3 nucleotides: TGTGCCAGCAGTTTGGCAGAGGGGGCCACAAATTCACCCCTCCACTTT.

J is TRBJ1-6 and V is TRBV5-6; maybe TRBD1 (5 bases). Looked up from germline, CDR1 is SGHDT and CDR2 is YYEEEE. V shed 0 bases and J shed 7 bases, with 11 bases lying between them. The CDR3 has 15 residues. CDR3 loop: CASSLEGRVNSPLHF. The DNA for the CDR3 is TGTGCCAGCAGCTTGGAGGGCAGGGTAAATTCACCCCTCCACTTT.

This chain joins TRBV4-3 and TRBJ1-1, with D perhaps matching TRBD1 (5 bases). The CDR3 contains 18 residues. From germline, CDR1 is LGHNA and CDR2 YSLEER. Trimming cost V 4 bases and J 1 base, with 22 bases left between them. CDR3 nucleotide sequence: TGCGCCAGCAGCCGATTCGGAACCGGGACGGTAAAGAACACTGAAGCTTTCTTT. The encoded protein is CASSRFGTGTVKNTEAFF.

V gene TRBV7-8 combines with J gene TRBJ2-2, with 9 nucleotides matching TRBD1. CDR3 size: 16 residues. Germline-derived CDR1 and CDR2 are SGHVS and FQNEAQ. The ends lost 4 bases at V and 5 bases at J; junction bases unmatched: 8. Here the CDR3 reads CASSSPGQGWTGELFF. The CDR3 DNA reads as TGTGCCAGCAGCTCCCCGGGACAGGGATGGACCGGGGAGCTGTTTTTT.

The chain joins TRBV11-3 to TRBJ1-6; a weak D match, TRBD1 (6 bases). CDR1 and CDR2 (germline): SGHNT, YENEEA. Trimming pared 5 bases from V and 5 bases from J, leaving 16 bases between. The CDR3 totals 16 residues. CDR3 sequence reads: CASSTRGGGDNSPLHF. DNA for the CDR3: TGTGCCAGCAGCACCCGAGGGGGGGGCGATAATTCACCCCTCCACTTT.

This clone has only one observation. The chain links TRBV7-9 to TRBJ1-3, with unresolved D. The V and J ends lost 0 bases and 0 bases respectively, with 6 bases between them. This CDR3 has 15 residues. Germline V gene sequence: CDR1 SEHNR, CDR2 FQNEAQ (reference sequence). The CDR3 spells CASSLAGNSGNTIYF. CDR3 nucleotide sequence: TGTGCCAGCAGCTTAGCCGGTAACTCTGGAAACACCATATATTTT.

This chain joins TRBV6-1 and TRBJ2-1; TRBD1 matches 10 bases. Germline V gives CDR1 MNHNS, CDR2 SASEGT. The V and J ends lost 5 bases and 8 bases, in that order; junction bases with no gene match: 9. This CDR3 has 15 amino acids. This CDR3 is CASSPRDRGRDEQFF. In nucleotides, the CDR3 is TGTGCCAGCAGTCCCCGGGACAGGGGCAGGGATGAGCAGTTCTTC.

J is TRBJ2-7 and V is TRBV5-4; TRBD2 matches 10 bases. Germline CDR1 and CDR2: SGHNT and YYREEE (reference sequence). Trimming took 2 bases from V and 6 from J; bases not matched to a gene: 5. The CDR3 spans 14 residues. DNA for the CDR3: TGTGCCAGCAGCTTTAGCGGGGGGCCGGGCGAGCAGTACTTC. Protein: CASSFSGGPGEQYF.

V and J are TRBV19 and TRBJ1-4; D perhaps matches TRBD1 (5 bases). Trimming left V 6 bases short and J 0 bases short, with 11 bases between. The CDR3 is 15 amino acids. Germline V gene sequence: CDR1 LNHDA, CDR2 SQIVND (reference sequence). CDR3 coding DNA: TGTGCCAGTAGCAAAAGACAGTCAACTAATGAAAAACTGTTTTTT. Amino acid sequence: CASSKRQSTNEKLFF.

V is TRBV7-2 and J is TRBJ1-2; D unresolved. Germline V gene data show CDR1 as SGHTA and CDR2 as FQGNSA. Trimming stripped 5 bases from V and 10 bases from J, with 17 bases between. The CDR3 consists of 13 residues. The CDR3 reads CASSPGRRRLYTF. CDR3 nucleotides: TGTGCCAGCAGCCCGGGGAGGAGACGCCTCTACACCTTC.

The table lists this clone with a count of one. CDR3 region: CASSKRDRETNEKLFF. CDR3 nucleotides: TGTGCCAGCAGTAAACGGGACAGGGAGACTAATGAAAAACTGTTTTTT. The chain links TRBV6-6 to TRBJ1-4, with TRBD1 matching over 9 bases. The V gene's germline CDR1 is MNHNY and CDR2 SVGAGI (reference sequence). The CDR3 is 16 residues long. The V segment lost 5 bases and the J segment 2 bases; nucleotides outside the gene matches: 6.

This clone occurred once. The V call is TRBV11-3, the J call TRBJ1-1, with 10 nucleotides matching TRBD1. Germline V lookup: CDR1 SGHNT, CDR2 YENEEA. The J segment lost 7 bases and the V segment lost 4 bases, leaving 15 bases of the junction unmatched. This CDR3 contains 17 residues. CDR3 DNA sequence: TGTGCCAGCAGCTCGGGCGTGGGGACAGGGGATGTAATTGAAGCTTTCTTT. Its protein product is CASSSGVGTGDVIEAFF.

V is TRBV9 and J is TRBJ2-7; 10 nucleotides line up with TRBD1. The V gene's germline CDR1 is SGDLS and CDR2 YYNGEE. J gave up 0 bases and V 4 bases, and 4 bases lay outside the gene matches. CDR3 length equals 15 residues. The CDR3 sequence is CASSRRTGGSYEQYF. In nucleotides, the CDR3 is TGTGCCAGCAGCCGTCGGACAGGGGGCTCCTACGAGCAGTACTTC.

The chain uses TRBV12-5 and TRBJ2-3; 7 bases fit TRBD2. CDR3 size: 16 residues. CDR1 and CDR2 (germline): LGHNT, FRNRAP. V lost 4 bases, J lost 4 bases, and 11 bases stayed unmatched. For the CDR3, the DNA is TGTGCTAGTGGTTGGCCCACGGGGGGACTTCCAGATACGCAGTATTTT. Translation: CASGWPTGGLPDTQYF.

V is TRBV6-5 and J is TRBJ2-7; D unresolved. The germline V and J ends were trimmed by 2 bases and 1 base, with 3 bases remaining between them. The CDR3 is made up of 12 amino acids. Germline CDR1 reads MNHEY; CDR2 reads SVGAGI. CDR3 sequence (DNA): TGTGCCAGCAGTTACCCATCCTACGAGCAGTACTTC. It translates to CASSYPSYEQYF.

This clone was found once. The chain employs TRBV13 and TRBJ2-7; tentatively, D is TRBD1 (6 bases). CDR1 PRHDT and CDR2 FYEKMQ come from the germline V gene (reference sequence). Trimming pared 3 bases from V and 7 bases from J, leaving 25 bases between. This CDR3 is 17 amino acids long. The CDR3 bases are TGTGCCAGCAGCTTTACCCAACGGGACGCACTAAGGGGGGAGCAGTACTTC. Residues: CASSFTQRDALRGEQYF.

The V gene is TRBV6-1, the J gene TRBJ2-7; D is perhaps TRBD2 (5 bases). In germline, CDR1 is MNHNS, CDR2 SASEGT. The CDR3 covers 15 residues. The V end was cut by 8 bases, the J end by 5 bases, with 22 bases between. This chain's CDR3 is CASFLLGPHGDEQYF. The DNA of the CDR3 is TGTGCCAGCTTTCTTTTGGGTCCCCACGGGGACGAGCAGTACTTC.

The V call is TRBV11-2, the J call TRBJ2-1, with D unresolved. This CDR3 contains 15 residues. Germline V gene sequence: CDR1 SGHAT, CDR2 FQNNGV. Trimming shortened V by 4 bases and J by 0 bases, and 10 bases separated the two germline ends. The CDR3 reads CASSSLLGSYNEQFF. The CDR3, as DNA: TGTGCCAGCAGCTCCCTACTTGGCTCCTACAATGAGCAGTTCTTC.

The genes are TRBV5-1 and TRBJ1-4; 10 bases agree with TRBD1. V shed 2 bases and J 3 bases; nucleotides not matched to a gene: 4. The germline V gene has CDR1 SGHRS and CDR2 YFSETQ. CDR3 length: 16 residues. The CDR3 region is CASSFPDRGPNEKLFF. Written as DNA, the CDR3 is TGCGCCAGCAGCTTCCCCGACAGGGGGCCTAATGAAAAACTGTTTTTT.

The chain carries TRBV27 and TRBJ2-7; D is unclear. V was clipped by 2 bases and J by 6 bases, with 5 bases between them. The CDR3 is 11 residues long. Looked up from germline, CDR1 is MNHEY and CDR2 is SMNVEV (reference sequence). In nucleotides, the CDR3 is TGTGCCAGCAGTTTAGGTGGCGAGCAGTACTTC. Translating it yields CASSLGGEQYF.

V and J are TRBV23-1 and TRBJ1-5, with D perhaps TRBD1 (5 bases). TRBV23-1 carries the ORF label, with uncertain function. V gave up 2 bases and J gave up 4 bases, with 21 bases separating them. The length of the CDR3 is 18 residues. The DNA for the CDR3 is TGCGCCAGCAGTCAACCGGCCTGCGGGGACGGTAAAAATCAGCCCCAGCATTTT. Its protein product is CASSQPACGDGKNQPQHF.

The chain joins TRBV4-3 to TRBJ2-2; D call uncertain. V was cut by 3 bases and J by 6 bases, with 11 bases left in between. Germline values: CDR1 LGHNA, CDR2 YSLEER. CDR3 length equals 14 residues. As DNA, the CDR3 is TGCGCCAGCAGCCACGCCCATCAGTCCGGGGAGCTGTTTTTT. This sequence encodes CASSHAHQSGELFF.

About this clone: The identical CDR3 is also encoded by other nucleotide sequences in the sample. This sequence joins TRBV5-4 and TRBJ2-7; 7 nucleotides line up with TRBD1. This CDR3 contains 13 residues. Germline V gene sequence: CDR1 SGHNT, CDR2 YYREEE (reference sequence). The J segment lost 4 bases and the V segment lost 1 base, leaving 2 bases of the junction unmatched. The CDR3 nucleotides read TGTGCCAGCAGCTTGAACAGGGGATACGAGCAGTACTTC. Protein product: CASSLNRGYEQYF.